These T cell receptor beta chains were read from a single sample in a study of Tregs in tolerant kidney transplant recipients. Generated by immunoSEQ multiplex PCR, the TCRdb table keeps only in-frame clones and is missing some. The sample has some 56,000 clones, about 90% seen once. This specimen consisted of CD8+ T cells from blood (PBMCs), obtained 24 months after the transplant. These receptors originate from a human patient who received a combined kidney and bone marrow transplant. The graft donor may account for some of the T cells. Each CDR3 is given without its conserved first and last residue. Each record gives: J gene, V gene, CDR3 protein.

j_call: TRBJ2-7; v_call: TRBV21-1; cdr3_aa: ASSKGVAGGAVVQY
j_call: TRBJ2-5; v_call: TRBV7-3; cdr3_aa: ASSLTGVSLETQY
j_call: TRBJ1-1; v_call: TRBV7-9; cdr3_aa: ASSFGGANTEAF
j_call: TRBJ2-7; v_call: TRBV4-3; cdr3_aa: ASSQDTVSYEQY
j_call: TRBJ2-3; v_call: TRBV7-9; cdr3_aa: ASSFGEASTDTQY
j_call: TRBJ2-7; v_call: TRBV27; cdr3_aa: ASSLSGSYEQY
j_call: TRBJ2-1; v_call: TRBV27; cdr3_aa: ASSPGGVEQF
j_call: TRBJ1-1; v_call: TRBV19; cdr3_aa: ASSIVGRNTEAF
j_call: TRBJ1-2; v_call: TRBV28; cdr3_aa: ASSRGDRDYGYT
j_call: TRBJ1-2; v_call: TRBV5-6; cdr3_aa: ASSFGTGVGGYT